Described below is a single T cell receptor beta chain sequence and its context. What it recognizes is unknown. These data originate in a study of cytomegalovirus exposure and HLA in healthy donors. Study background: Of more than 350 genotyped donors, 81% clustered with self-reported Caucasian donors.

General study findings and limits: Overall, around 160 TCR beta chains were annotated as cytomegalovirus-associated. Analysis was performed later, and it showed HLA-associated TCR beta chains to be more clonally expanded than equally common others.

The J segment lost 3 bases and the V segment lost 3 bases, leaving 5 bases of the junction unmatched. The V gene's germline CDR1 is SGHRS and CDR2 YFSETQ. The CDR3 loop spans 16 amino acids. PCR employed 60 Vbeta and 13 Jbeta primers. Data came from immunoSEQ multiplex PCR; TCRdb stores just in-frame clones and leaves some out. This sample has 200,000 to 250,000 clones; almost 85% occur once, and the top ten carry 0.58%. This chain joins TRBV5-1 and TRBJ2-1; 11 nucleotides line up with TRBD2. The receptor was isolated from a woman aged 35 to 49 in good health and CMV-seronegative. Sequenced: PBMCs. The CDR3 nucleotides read TGCGCCAGCAGCTCGGCTAGCGGGGGGAACTACAATGAGCAGTTCTTC. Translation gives CASSSASGGNYNEQFF.